Presented here are 13 T cell receptor beta chains from one specimen sequenced in a study of monozygotic twins with inflammatory bowel disease (dated by TCRdb to between 2017 and 2020). Library creation used 5' RACE. Sequencing used an Illumina HiSeq 2500. Based on TCRdb reprocessing of the reads, there is one entry per CDR3 protein sequence, and DNA is missing. This sample's records show 93,000 or so distinct CDR3 sequences. About 2% of the sample goes to the ten largest clones. The sample comprised blood. These receptors were collected from a human donor with ulcerative colitis or Crohn's disease, or a healthy co-twin of an affected twin (not recorded which).

The chain has TRBV6-5 and TRBJ2-7; TCRdb selects TRBD2, and the lack of DNA leaves this call unchecked. The CDR3 contains 17 residues. Per the germline V gene, CDR1 is MNHEY and CDR2 is SVGAGI. CDR3 sequence: CASSYRRPGPTRDEQYF.

The rearrangement links TRBV3-1 to TRBJ2-1. The CDR3 is made up of 15 amino acids. Germline V gene sequence: CDR1 LGHDT, CDR2 YNNKEL (reference sequence). CDR3 protein: CASSPRGMGYNEQFF.

CDR3 sequence reads: CSAGGGRGQFF. This sequence joins TRBV20-1 and TRBJ2-1; the TCRdb call, TRBD1, lacks DNA for checking. The CDR3 is 11 amino acids. Germline V gives CDR1 DFQATT, CDR2 SNEGSKA (reference sequence).

This rearrangement joins TRBV7-2 to TRBJ2-2. This CDR3 contains 12 residues. From germline, CDR1 is SGHTA and CDR2 FQGNSA. This chain's CDR3 is CASSRTGEELFF.

The chain combines TRBV20-1 with TRBJ2-1; absent DNA, TCRdb's TRBD2 call cannot be checked. The CDR3 sequence is 21 residues long. Germline V lookup: CDR1 DFQATT, CDR2 SNEGSKA (reference sequence). The CDR3 is CSARDWGGTSGTLASYNEQFF.

The genes are TRBV20-1 and TRBJ2-1; TCRdb's assignment of TRBD1 cannot be checked, as there is no DNA. This CDR3 has 15 amino acids. CDR1 is DFQATT, CDR2 SNEGSKA, per germline (reference sequence). CDR3 amino acids: CSAEGDTSIYNEQFF.

The chain has TRBV11-2 and TRBJ2-1; TCRdb's D gene call, TRBD2, goes unchecked for lack of DNA. Germline CDR1 is SGHAT and CDR2 is FQNNGV. The CDR3 contains 15 residues. The CDR3 reads CASTPGTSGGNEQFF.

J is TRBJ2-1 and V is TRBV10-3. Germline values: CDR1 ENHRY, CDR2 SYGVKD. CDR3 length: 12 amino acids. The chain's CDR3 is CAISELSEWQFF.

The chain carries TRBV20-1 and TRBJ2-5; as DNA is missing, the TRBD1 call by TCRdb cannot be tested. Per the germline V gene, CDR1 is DFQATT and CDR2 is SNEGSKA (reference sequence). This CDR3 has 15 residues. CDR3 loop: CSARPARTEQETQYF.

This chain's CDR3 is CAWSVTQMNTEAFF. V and J are TRBV30 and TRBJ1-1. Germline-derived CDR1 and CDR2 are GTSNPN and SVGIG (reference sequence). The CDR3 is 14 residues long.

The V call is TRBV30, the J call TRBJ2-5; TCRdb proposes TRBD2, but this gene call is untestable without DNA. The CDR3 runs to 15 residues. Germline lookup yields CDR1 GTSNPN and CDR2 SVGIG (reference sequence). CDR3 sequence: CAWRRLGSGQETQYF.

V gene TRBV7-9 combines with J gene TRBJ2-5; TCRdb lists TRBD2, though no DNA is available to test this call. Per germline, CDR1 SEHNR and CDR2 FQNEAQ (reference sequence). CDR3 length: 17 residues. The CDR3 spells CASSLVGGGGNQETQYF.

The chain joins TRBV24-1 to TRBJ2-1. The germline CDR1 and CDR2 sequences are KGHDR and SFDVKD. CDR3 length: 15 amino acids. This CDR3 is CATSDMGETYNEQFF.